This TCR beta chain came from a study of naive and memory T cell subsets. TCR cDNA received a 3' ligated oligonucleotide that carried a UMI. Whole blood, around 2.5 ml, came from adult healthy volunteers. Input was about 1 to 1,100 ng of DNase-treated total RNA without cell sorting. The SP2 primer and nested alpha and beta constant region primers amplified ligated cDNA in four rounds. Alpha and beta constant region primers primed reverse transcription for blood and skin samples. One entry per CDR3 protein, called by TCRdb with MiXCR from the 5' RACE reads. Of about 48,000 distinct CDR3 sequences in the sample, 4.7% were seen once. Study-wide points: The RNA method is potentially sensitive to activation and differentiation changes.

This clonotype was counted at least ten times. Its antigen is still unknown. Germline V CDR1 and CDR2: DFQATT, SNEGSKA (reference sequence). The ends were cut back, 5 bases at V and 6 bases at J, with 4 bases in the middle. The length of the CDR3 is 10 residues. The TCR comes from a female donor in good health. V gene TRBV20-1 combines with J gene TRBJ2-2; D remains ambiguous. CDR3 DNA sequence: TGCAGTGCTGGTCCCGGGGAGCTGTTTTTT. Translating it yields CSAGPGELFF.